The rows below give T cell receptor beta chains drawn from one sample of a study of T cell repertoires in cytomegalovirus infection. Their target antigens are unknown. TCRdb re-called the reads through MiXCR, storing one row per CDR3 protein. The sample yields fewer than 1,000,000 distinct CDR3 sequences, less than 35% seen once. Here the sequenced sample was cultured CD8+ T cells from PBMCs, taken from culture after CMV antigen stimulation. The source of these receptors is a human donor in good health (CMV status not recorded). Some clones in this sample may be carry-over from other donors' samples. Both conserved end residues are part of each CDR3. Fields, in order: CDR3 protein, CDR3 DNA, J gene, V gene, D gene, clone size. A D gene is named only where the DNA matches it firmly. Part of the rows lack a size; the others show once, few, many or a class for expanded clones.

CASSLAGQGLRSYEQYF	TGTGCCAGCAGCTTAGCGGGACAGGGACTGAGGTCCTACGAGCAGTACTTC	TRBJ2-7	TRBV7-9	TRBD1	-
CASSWTGGTAKNIQYF	TGTGCCAGCAGCTGGACAGGGGGCACGGCCAAAAACATTCAGTACTTC	TRBJ2-4	TRBV7-2	TRBD1	many
CASSSTSTGSGANVLTF	TGTGCCAGCAGCTCCACCTCGACAGGGAGCGGGGCCAACGTCCTGACTTTC	TRBJ2-6	TRBV7-9	TRBD1	many
CASSPWGRRQENIQYF	TGTGCCAGCAGTCCTTGGGGTCGGCGTCAAGAAAACATTCAGTACTTC	TRBJ2-4	TRBV28	-	-
CASGARGSYNEQFF	TGTGCCAGCGGAGCCAGGGGTTCCTACAATGAGCAGTTCTTC	TRBJ2-1	TRBV6-2/TRBV6-3	-	few
CATGSIYGYTF	TGTGCCACCGGATCGATCTATGGCTACACCTTC	TRBJ1-2	TRBV10-3	-	-
CSVEDQGRGYTF	TGCAGCGTTGAAGATCAGGGTCGGGGCTACACCTTC	TRBJ1-2	TRBV29-1	-	few
CASSNYPGYEQYF	TGTGCCAGCAGTAACTACCCCGGGTACGAGCAGTACTTC	TRBJ2-7	TRBV27	-	-
CASSFTGHYGYTF	TGTGCCAGCAGTTTCACAGGACACTATGGCTACACCTTC	TRBJ1-2	TRBV27	-	once
CASSIDWEGQNPITEAFF	TGTGCCAGTAGTATAGACTGGGAAGGACAGAACCCAATCACTGAAGCTTTCTTT	TRBJ1-1	TRBV19	-	many
CASSSGDGLNEQFF	TGTGCCAGCAGTTCGGGGGACGGGCTTAATGAGCAGTTCTTC	TRBJ2-1	TRBV6-6	-	-